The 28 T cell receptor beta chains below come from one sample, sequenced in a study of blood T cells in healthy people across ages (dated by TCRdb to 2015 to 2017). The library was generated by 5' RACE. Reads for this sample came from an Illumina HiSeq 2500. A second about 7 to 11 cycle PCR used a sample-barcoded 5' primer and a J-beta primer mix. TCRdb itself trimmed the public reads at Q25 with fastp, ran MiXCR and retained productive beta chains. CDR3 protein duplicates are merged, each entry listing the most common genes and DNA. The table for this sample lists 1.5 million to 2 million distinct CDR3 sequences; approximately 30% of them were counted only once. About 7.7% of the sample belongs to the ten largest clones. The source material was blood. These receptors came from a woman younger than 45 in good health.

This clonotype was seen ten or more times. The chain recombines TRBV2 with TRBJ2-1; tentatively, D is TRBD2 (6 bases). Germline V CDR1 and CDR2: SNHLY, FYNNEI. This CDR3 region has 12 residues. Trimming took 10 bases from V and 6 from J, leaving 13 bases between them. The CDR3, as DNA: TGTGCCACCGGGACTTTAGCCAATGAGCAGTTCTTC. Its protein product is CATGTLANEQFF.

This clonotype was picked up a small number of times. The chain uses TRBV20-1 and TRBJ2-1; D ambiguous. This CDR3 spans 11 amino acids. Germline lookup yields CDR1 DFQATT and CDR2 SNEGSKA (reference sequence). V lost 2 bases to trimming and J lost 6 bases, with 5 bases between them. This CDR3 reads CSARQFNEQFF. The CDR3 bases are TGCAGTGCTAGACAGTTCAATGAGCAGTTCTTC.

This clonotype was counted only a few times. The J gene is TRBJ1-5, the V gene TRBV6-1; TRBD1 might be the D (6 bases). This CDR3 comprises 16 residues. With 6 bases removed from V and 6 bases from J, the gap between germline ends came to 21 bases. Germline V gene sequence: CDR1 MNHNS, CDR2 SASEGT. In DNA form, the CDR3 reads TGTGCCAGCAGACCCAACCGGGGGGGCGGAAGTCAGCCCCAGCATTTT. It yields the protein CASRPNRGGGSQPQHF.

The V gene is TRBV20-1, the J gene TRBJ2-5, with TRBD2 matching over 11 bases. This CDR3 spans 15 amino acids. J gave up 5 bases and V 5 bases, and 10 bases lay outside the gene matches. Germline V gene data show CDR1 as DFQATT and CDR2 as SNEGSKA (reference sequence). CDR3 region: CSAGAPGLAEETQYF. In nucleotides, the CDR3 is TGCAGTGCTGGAGCCCCGGGACTAGCGGAGGAGACCCAGTACTTC.

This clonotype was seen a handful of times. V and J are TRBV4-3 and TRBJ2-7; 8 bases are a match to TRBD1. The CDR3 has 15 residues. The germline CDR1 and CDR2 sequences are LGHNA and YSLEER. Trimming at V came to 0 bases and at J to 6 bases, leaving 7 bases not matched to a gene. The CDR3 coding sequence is TGCGCCAGCAGCCAAGAAGCAGGACAGGGAAGCGAGCAGTACTTC. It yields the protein CASSQEAGQGSEQYF.

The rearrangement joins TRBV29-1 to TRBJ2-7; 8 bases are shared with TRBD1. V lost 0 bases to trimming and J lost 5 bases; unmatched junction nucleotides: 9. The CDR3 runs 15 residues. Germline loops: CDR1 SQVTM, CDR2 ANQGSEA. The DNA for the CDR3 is TGCAGCGTTGAAGATCGGCGGACAGGGTGGAACGAGCAGTACTTC. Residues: CSVEDRRTGWNEQYF.

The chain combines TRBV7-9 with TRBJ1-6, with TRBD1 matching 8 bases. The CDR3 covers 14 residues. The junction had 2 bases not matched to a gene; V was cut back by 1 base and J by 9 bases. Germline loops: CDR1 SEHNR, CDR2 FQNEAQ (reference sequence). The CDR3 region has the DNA TGTGCCAGCAGCTTAGTCACAGGGGGTTCACCCCTCCACTTT. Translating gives CASSLVTGGSPLHF. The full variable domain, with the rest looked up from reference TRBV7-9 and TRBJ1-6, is DTGVSQNPRHKITKRGQNVTFRCDPISEHNRLYWYRQTLGQGPEFLTYFQNEAQLEKSRLLSDRFSAERPKGSFSTLEIQRTEQGDSAMYLCASSLVTGGSPLHFGNGTRLTVT.

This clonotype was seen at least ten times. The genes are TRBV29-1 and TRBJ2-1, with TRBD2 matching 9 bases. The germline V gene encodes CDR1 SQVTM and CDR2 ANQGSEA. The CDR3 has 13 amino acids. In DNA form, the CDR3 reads TGCAGTGCACCAGCGGGGGGCGGCGATGAGCAGTTCTTC. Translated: CSAPAGGGDEQFF.

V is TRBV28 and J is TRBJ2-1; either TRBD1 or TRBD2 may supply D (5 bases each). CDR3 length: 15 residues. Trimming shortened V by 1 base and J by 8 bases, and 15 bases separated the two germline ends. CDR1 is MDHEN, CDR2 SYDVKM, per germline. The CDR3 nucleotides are TGTGCCAGCAGTTTATTAGGGACGGAATTGGATGAGCAGTTCTTC. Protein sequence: CASSLLGTELDEQFF.

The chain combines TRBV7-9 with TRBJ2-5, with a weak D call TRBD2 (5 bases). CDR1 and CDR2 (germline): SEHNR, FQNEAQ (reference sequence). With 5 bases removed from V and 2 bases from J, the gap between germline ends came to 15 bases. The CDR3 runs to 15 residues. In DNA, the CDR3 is TGTGCCAGCAGCCGGAGGTCTTCCGGGCAAGAGACCCAGTACTTC. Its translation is CASSRRSSGQETQYF.

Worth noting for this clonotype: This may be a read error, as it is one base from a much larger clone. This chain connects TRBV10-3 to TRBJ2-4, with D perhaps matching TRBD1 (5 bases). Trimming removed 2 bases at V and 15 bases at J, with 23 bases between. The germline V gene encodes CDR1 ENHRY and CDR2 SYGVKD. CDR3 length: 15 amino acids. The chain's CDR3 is CAISEGSAGQWTRYF. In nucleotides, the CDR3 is TGTGCCATCAGTGAGGGTTCTGCAGGACAATGGACGCGGTACTTC.

CDR3 region: CASSLGPLGRALAGGPPDTQYF. CDR3 DNA: TGTGCCAGCAGTTTGGGGCCTCTTGGCAGGGCCCTAGCGGGAGGGCCGCCAGATACGCAGTATTTT. The genes are TRBV12-3 or TRBV12-4 and TRBJ2-3, with 12 bases aligning to TRBD2. There are 22 residues in the CDR3. Trimming took 3 bases from V and 4 from J; bases not matched to a gene: 23.

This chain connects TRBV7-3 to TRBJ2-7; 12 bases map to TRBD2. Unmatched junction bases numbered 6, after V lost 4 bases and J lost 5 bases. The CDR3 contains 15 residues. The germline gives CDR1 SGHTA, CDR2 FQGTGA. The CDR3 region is CASSSLAGGQDEQYF. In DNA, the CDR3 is TGTGCCAGCAGCTCCCTAGCGGGGGGGCAGGACGAGCAGTACTTC.

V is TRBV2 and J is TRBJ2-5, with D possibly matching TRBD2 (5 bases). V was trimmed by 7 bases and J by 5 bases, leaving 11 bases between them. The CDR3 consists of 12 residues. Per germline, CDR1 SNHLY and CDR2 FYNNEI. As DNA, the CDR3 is TGTGCCAGCAAGGACGGCGGGGAGACCCAGTACTTC. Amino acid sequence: CASKDGGETQYF.

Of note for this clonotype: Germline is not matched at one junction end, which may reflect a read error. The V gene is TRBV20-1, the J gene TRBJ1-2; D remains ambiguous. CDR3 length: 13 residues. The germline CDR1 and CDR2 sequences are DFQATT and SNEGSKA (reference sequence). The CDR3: CSARHLVNHGYTF. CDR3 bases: TGCAGTGCTAGGCATCTAGTTAACCATGGCTACACCTTC.

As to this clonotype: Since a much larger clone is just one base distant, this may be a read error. CDR3 loop: CATRPGVDQPQHF. The CDR3 DNA is TGTGCCACCAGGCCGGGAGTCGATCAGCCCCAGCATTTT. The genes are TRBV10-3 and TRBJ1-5; no clear D gene. Trimming stripped 10 bases from V and 5 bases from J, with 15 bases between. The germline gives CDR1 ENHRY, CDR2 SYGVKD. The CDR3 is made up of 13 amino acids.

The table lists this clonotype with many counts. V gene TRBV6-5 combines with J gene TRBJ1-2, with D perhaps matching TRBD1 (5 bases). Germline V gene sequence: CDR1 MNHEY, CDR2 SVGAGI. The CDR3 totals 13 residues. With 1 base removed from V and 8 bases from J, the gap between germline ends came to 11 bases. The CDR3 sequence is CASSYYRGGGYTF. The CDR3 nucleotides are TGTGCCAGCAGTTACTATCGTGGGGGGGGCTACACCTTC.

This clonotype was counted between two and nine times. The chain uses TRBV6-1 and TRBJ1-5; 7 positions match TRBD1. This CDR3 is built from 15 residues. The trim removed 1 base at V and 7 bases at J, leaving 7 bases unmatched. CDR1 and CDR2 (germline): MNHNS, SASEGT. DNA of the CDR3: TGTGCCAGCAGTGAAGACCCGACAGGGTTGCAGCCCCAGCATTTT. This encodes CASSEDPTGLQPQHF.

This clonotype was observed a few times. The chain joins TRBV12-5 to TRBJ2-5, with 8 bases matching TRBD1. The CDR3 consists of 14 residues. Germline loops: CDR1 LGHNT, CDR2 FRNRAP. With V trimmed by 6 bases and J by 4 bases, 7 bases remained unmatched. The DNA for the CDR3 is TGTGCTAGTGGACCCGGGACAGGAGGAGAGACCCAGTACTTC. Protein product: CASGPGTGGETQYF.

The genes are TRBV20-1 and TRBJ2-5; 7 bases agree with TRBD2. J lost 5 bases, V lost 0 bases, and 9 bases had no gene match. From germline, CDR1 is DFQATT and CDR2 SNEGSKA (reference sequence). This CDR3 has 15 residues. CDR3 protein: CSARDEGGPGETQYF. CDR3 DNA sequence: TGCAGTGCTAGAGATGAGGGAGGGCCCGGGGAGACCCAGTACTTC.

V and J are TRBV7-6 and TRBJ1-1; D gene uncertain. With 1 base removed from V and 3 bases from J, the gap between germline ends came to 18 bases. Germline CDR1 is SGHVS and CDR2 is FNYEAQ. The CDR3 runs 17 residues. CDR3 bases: TGTGCCAGCAGCTTAGGGGTAGGGAGGAACGAGGACACTGAAGCTTTCTTT. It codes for CASSLGVGRNEDTEAFF.

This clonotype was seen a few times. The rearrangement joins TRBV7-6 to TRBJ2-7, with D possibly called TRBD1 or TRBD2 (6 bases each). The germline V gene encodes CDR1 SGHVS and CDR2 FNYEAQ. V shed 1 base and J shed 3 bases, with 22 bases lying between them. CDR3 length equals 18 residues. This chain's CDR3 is CASSLVQGGGGKDYEQYF. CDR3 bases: TGTGCCAGCAGCTTAGTTCAGGGAGGAGGGGGTAAAGACTACGAGCAGTACTTC.

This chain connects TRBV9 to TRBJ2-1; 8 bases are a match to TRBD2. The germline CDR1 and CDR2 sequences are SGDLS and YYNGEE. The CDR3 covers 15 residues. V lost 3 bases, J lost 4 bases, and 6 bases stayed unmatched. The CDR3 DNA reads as TGTGCCAGCAGCGCCCCACCTAGCGGGTACAATGAGCAGTTCTTC. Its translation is CASSAPPSGYNEQFF.

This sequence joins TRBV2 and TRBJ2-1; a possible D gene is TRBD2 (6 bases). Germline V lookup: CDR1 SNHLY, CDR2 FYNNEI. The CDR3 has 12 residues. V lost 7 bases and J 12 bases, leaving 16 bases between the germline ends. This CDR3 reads CASTERDWVQFF. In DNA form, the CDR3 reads TGTGCCAGCACCGAAAGGGACTGGGTGCAGTTCTTC.

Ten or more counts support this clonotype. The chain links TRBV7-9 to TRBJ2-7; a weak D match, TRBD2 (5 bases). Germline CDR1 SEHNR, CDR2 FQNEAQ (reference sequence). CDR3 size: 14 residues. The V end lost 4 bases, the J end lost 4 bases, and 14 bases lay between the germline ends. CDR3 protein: CASSSPGLLYEQYF. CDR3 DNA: TGTGCCAGCAGCTCACCAGGACTCCTGTACGAGCAGTACTTC.

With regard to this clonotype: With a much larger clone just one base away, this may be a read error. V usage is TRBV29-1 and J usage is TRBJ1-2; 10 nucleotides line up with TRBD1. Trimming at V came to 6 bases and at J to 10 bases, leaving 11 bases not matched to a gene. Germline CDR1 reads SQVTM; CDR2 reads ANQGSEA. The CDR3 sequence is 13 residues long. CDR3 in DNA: TGCAGCGTCGGGACAGGGGCCGGCTCTGACTACACCTTC. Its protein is CSVGTGAGSDYTF.

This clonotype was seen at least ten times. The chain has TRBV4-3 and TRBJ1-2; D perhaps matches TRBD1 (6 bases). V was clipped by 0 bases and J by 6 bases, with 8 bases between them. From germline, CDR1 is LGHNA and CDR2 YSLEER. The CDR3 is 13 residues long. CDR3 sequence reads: CASSQDNRDGYTF. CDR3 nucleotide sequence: TGCGCCAGCAGCCAAGATAACAGGGATGGCTACACCTTC.

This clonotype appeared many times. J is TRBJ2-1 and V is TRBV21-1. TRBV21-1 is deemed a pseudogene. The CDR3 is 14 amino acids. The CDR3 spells CASSKAVPLNEQFF. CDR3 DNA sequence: TGTGCCAGCAGCAAAGCGGTTCCCCTCAATGAGCAGTTCTTC.